These 17 T cell receptor beta chains were sequenced from one sample in a study of blood T cell repertoires in COVID-19. Clones were read by immunoSEQ multiplex PCR, and TCRdb kept only the in-frame ones, dropping some. The table includes tens of thousands of clones, about 80% detected once. The source material was peripheral blood. The receptors here all came from a man between 65 and 85 years old with acute or convalescent COVID-19.

The rearrangement links TRBV27 to TRBJ2-1; 7 nucleotides match TRBD1. J was trimmed by 7 bases and V by 6 bases; bases with no gene match: 12. From germline, CDR1 is MNHEY and CDR2 SMNVEV (reference sequence). The CDR3 loop spans 15 amino acids. The chain's CDR3 is CASSSPGTAENEQFF. DNA for the CDR3: TGTGCCAGCAGCTCCCCGGGGACAGCGGAAAATGAGCAGTTCTTC.

This clone was picked up one time. The chain couples TRBV10-2 to TRBJ1-2; a weak D match, TRBD1 (5 bases). This CDR3 region has 13 residues. The germline V gene encodes CDR1 WSHSY and CDR2 SAAADI. The germline V and J ends were trimmed by 3 bases and 5 bases, with 10 bases remaining between them. The CDR3 sequence: CASSDPGRYGYTF. CDR3 nucleotides: TGCGCCAGCAGTGACCCAGGGCGGTATGGCTACACCTTC.

This clone was detected only a few times. This chain uses TRBV7-3 with TRBJ2-7; D unresolved. The length of the CDR3 is 15 residues. Germline CDR1 is SGHTA and CDR2 is FQGTGA. Trimming took off 1 base at V and 0 bases at J, with 10 bases between the two ends. The CDR3 sequence: CASSLMAESSYEQYF. The CDR3 nucleotides are TGTGCCAGCAGCTTAATGGCAGAAAGCTCCTACGAGCAGTACTTC. Supplemented by reference TRBV7-3 and TRBJ2-7, the full variable domain reads GAGVSQTPSNKVTEKGKYVELRCDPISGHTALYWYRQSLGQGPEFLIYFQGTGAADDSGLPNDRFFAVRPEGSVSTLKIQRTERGDSAVYLCASSLMAESSYEQYFGPGTRLTVT.

This chain connects TRBV16 to TRBJ1-5; D not certain. Trimming left V 3 bases short and J 5 bases short, with 14 bases between. CDR3 size: 15 residues. Germline loops: CDR1 KGHSY, CDR2 FQNENV. CDR3 protein: CASSHDVGVYQPQHF. Here the CDR3 DNA reads TGTGCCAGCAGCCACGACGTCGGGGTTTATCAGCCCCAGCATTTT.

The chain joins TRBV6-1 to TRBJ2-7, with TRBD1 matching over 9 bases. CDR1 is MNHNS and CDR2 is SASEGT in the germline V gene. After removal of 0 bases from V and 3 bases from J, the junction contained 3 bases not matched to a gene. The CDR3 loop spans 15 amino acids. The CDR3 DNA follows: TGTGCCAGCAGTGAAGCGGTGACAGGGGGCTACGAGCAGTACTTC. It specifies CASSEAVTGGYEQYF.

The genes are TRBV18 and TRBJ1-5; D might be TRBD1 (5 bases). V dropped 1 base and J dropped 4 bases, with 11 bases sitting between them. Germline CDR1 reads KGHSH; CDR2 reads LQKENI. The CDR3 loop spans 15 amino acids. This chain's CDR3 is CASSPLGGSNQPQHF. DNA of the CDR3: TGTGCCAGCTCACCACTGGGGGGGTCTAATCAGCCCCAGCATTTT. Variable domain in full (rest from reference TRBV18 and TRBJ1-5): NAGVMQNPRHLVRRRGQEARLRCSPMKGHSHVYWYRQLPEEGLKFMVYLQKENIIDESGMPKERFSAEFPKEGPSILRIQQVVRGDSAAYFCASSPLGGSNQPQHFGDGTRLSIL.

The sample holds one count of this clone. One end of the junction does not line up with germline, which may come from a read error. The J gene is TRBJ2-3, the V gene TRBV4-3, with D uncertain. Germline CDR1 is LGHNA and CDR2 is YSLEER. The CDR3 totals 8 residues. CDR3 loop: CASSLQNF. The DNA for the CDR3 is TGCGCCAGCAGCCTACAGAATTTT.

The chain joins TRBV4-3 to TRBJ1-2, with D possibly being TRBD1 (5 bases). The CDR3 extends over 16 amino acids. The V gene's germline CDR1 is LGHNA and CDR2 YSLEER. V lost 0 bases and J 2 bases, leaving 13 bases between the germline ends. The CDR3 sequence is CASSQDKAGRNYGYTF. DNA for the CDR3: TGCGCCAGCAGCCAAGATAAGGCAGGGAGGAACTATGGCTACACCTTC.

CDR3 protein: CASSLRSLNTEAFF. CDR3 nucleotide sequence: TGTGCCAGCAGCCTCCGTAGCTTGAACACTGAAGCTTTCTTT. This rearrangement joins TRBV2 to TRBJ1-1; D gene uncertain. This CDR3 has 14 amino acids. The V gene's germline CDR1 is SNHLY and CDR2 FYNNEI. The V end lost 6 bases, the J end lost 0 bases, and 11 bases lay between the germline ends.

CDR3 residues: CASSKHVNTEAFF. The CDR3 nucleotides are TGTGCCAGCAGTAAACACGTGAACACTGAAGCTTTCTTT. The J gene is TRBJ1-1, the V gene TRBV25-1; D is unresolved. This CDR3 contains 13 residues. CDR1 and CDR2 (germline): MGHDK, SYGVNS. V was pared by 5 bases and J by 0 bases, with 7 bases between. The full variable domain, in which reference TRBV25-1 and TRBJ1-1 provide the parts outside the CDR3, is EADIYQTPRYLVIGTGKKITLECSQTMGHDKMYWYQQDPGMELHLIHYSYGVNSTEKGDLSSESTVSRIRTEHFPLTLESARPSHTSQYLCASSKHVNTEAFFGQGTRLTVV.

The chain combines TRBV12-3 or TRBV12-4 with TRBJ2-1; D might be TRBD2 (5 bases). V was shortened by 3 bases and J by 7 bases, with 7 bases between the two germline ends. This CDR3 spans 12 amino acids. The CDR3 DNA is TGTGCCAGCAGTTTTGAGGGAAATGAGCAGTTCTTC. It codes for CASSFEGNEQFF.

In this sample, this clone turned up a few times. The chain uses TRBV7-8 and TRBJ1-2; D uncertain. CDR3 length: 15 residues. With 5 bases removed from V and 0 bases from J, the gap between germline ends came to 13 bases. Germline V gives CDR1 SGHVS, CDR2 FQNEAQ. CDR3 protein: CASSPAGIANYGYTF. CDR3 DNA sequence: TGTGCCAGCAGCCCCGCCGGTATAGCTAACTATGGCTACACCTTC.

The chain joins TRBV25-1 to TRBJ1-5; TRBD1 matches 11 bases. The V gene end was trimmed by 5 bases and the J gene end by 4 bases; junction bases not matched to a gene: 7. The CDR3 loop spans 16 amino acids. CDR1 and CDR2 from the germline V gene are MGHDK and SYGVNS. The CDR3 sequence is CASSPRTGGPNQPQHF. DNA of the CDR3: TGTGCCAGCAGTCCCCGGACAGGGGGCCCTAATCAGCCCCAGCATTTT.

The chain has TRBV29-1 and TRBJ1-2; D is unclear. Germline V gene sequence: CDR1 SQVTM, CDR2 ANQGSEA. The V gene lost 6 bases and the J gene lost 8 bases, with 16 bases spanning the gap. This CDR3 contains 12 residues. CDR3 sequence reads: CSVESRVGGYTF. The CDR3 nucleotides read TGCAGCGTGGAAAGCCGAGTGGGCGGCTACACCTTC.

V usage is TRBV7-2 and J usage is TRBJ1-2, with 9 bases matching TRBD1. V shed 5 bases, J shed 6 bases, and the junction held 10 bases outside the gene matches. CDR3 length: 15 amino acids. From germline, CDR1 is SGHTA and CDR2 FQGNSA. CDR3 protein: CASSPGQGFSDGYTF. The CDR3, as DNA: TGTGCCAGCAGCCCTGGACAGGGGTTTAGTGATGGCTACACCTTC.

V usage is TRBV3-1 (or the pseudogene TRBV3-2) and J usage is TRBJ1-3; 8 bases are shared with TRBD1. Germline CDR1 LGHDT, CDR2 YNNKEL (reference sequence). The CDR3 is made up of 17 amino acids. V was pared by 4 bases and J by 8 bases, with 16 bases of the junction left unmatched. CDR3 in amino acids: CASSPPPTTGEGDTIYF. CDR3 coding DNA: TGTGCCAGCAGCCCACCCCCTACGACAGGGGAAGGGGACACCATATATTTT.

The CDR3 region has the DNA TGTGCCAGCCGGGGACAGGGCAACTATGGCTACACCTTC. Translated, it gives CASRGQGNYGYTF. The rearrangement links TRBV7-2 to TRBJ1-2; TRBD1 matches at 9 bases. The V gene's germline CDR1 is SGHTA and CDR2 FQGNSA. Trimming cost V 8 bases and J 2 bases; bases outside gene matches: 3. There are 13 residues in the CDR3.